These 14 T cell receptor beta chains came from one sample sequenced in a study of blood T cell repertoires in COVID-19. This table comes from immunoSEQ multiplex PCR, and its TCRdb copy is limited to in-frame clones, with some not included. The sample comprises some 270,000 clones, 86% of which are singletons, and about 8.6% rests with the top ten. The material sequenced was peripheral blood. Source of these receptors: a man between 35 and 55 years old with active or convalescent COVID-19.

As concerns this clone: Other DNA variants within this sample encode the same CDR3. The chain joins TRBV30 to TRBJ2-7; the match to TRBD2 covers 9 bases. Germline V CDR1 and CDR2: GTSNPN, SVGIG (reference sequence). V shed 1 base, J shed 5 bases, and the junction held 9 bases outside the gene matches. The CDR3 contains 15 residues. The CDR3 loop reads CAWSGAGGRGDEQYF. The CDR3 bases are TGTGCCTGGAGTGGGGCGGGGGGGCGGGGCGACGAGCAGTACTTC.

J is TRBJ2-3 and V is TRBV10-2; D is perhaps TRBD1 (6 bases). Trimming removed 6 bases at V and 2 bases at J, with 9 bases between. The CDR3 has 13 amino acids. Germline V gene data show CDR1 as WSHSY and CDR2 as SAAADI. The CDR3 DNA follows: TGCGCCAGCAGGACAGGCGCCACAGATACGCAGTATTTT. Protein product: CASRTGATDTQYF.

This sequence joins TRBV3-1 (or the pseudogene TRBV3-2) and TRBJ1-5; TRBD1 agrees at 7 bases. V dropped 1 base and J dropped 0; count of bases not matched to a gene: 3. This CDR3 contains 16 residues. Per the germline V gene, CDR1 is LGHDT and CDR2 is YNNKEL (reference sequence). The CDR3 region is CASSQADRSSNQPQHF. In DNA form, the CDR3 reads TGTGCCAGCAGCCAAGCGGACAGGTCTAGCAATCAGCCCCAGCATTTT.

V gene TRBV9 combines with J gene TRBJ2-7, with 7 positions matching TRBD2. Germline trimming cut 3 bases from V and 1 base from J; bases unmatched to any gene: 1. The germline gives CDR1 SGDLS, CDR2 YYNGEE. The CDR3 extends over 13 amino acids. The CDR3 nucleotides read TGTGCCAGCAGCGCCGGGGGGTCCTACGAGCAGTACTTC. Translation: CASSAGGSYEQYF. Filled out from reference TRBV9 and TRBJ2-7, the complete variable domain reads DSGVTQTPKHLITATGQRVTLRCSPRSGDLSVYWYQQSLDQGLQFLIQYYNGEERAKGNILERFSAQQFPDLHSELNLSSLELGDSALYFCASSAGGSYEQYFGPGTRLTVT.

This CDR3 reads CASTIRPADTEAFF. The DNA for the CDR3 is TGTGCCAGCACCATCCGGCCGGCGGACACTGAAGCTTTCTTT. The J gene is TRBJ1-1, the V gene TRBV11-2; D gene ambiguous. The CDR3 runs 14 residues. The V and J ends lost 7 bases and 3 bases respectively, with 15 bases between them. Germline V lookup: CDR1 SGHAT, CDR2 FQNNGV.

The chain combines TRBV30 with TRBJ2-5; 7 nucleotides agree with TRBD2. The length of the CDR3 is 12 residues. CDR1 is GTSNPN and CDR2 is SVGIG in the germline V gene (reference sequence). Trimming removed 2 bases from V and 7 bases from J; junction bases left unmatched: 4. The CDR3 DNA reads as TGTGCCTGGAGTCACCCGGGAGGGACCCAGTACTTC. Encoded protein: CAWSHPGGTQYF.

CDR3 residues: CSDRQANTEAFF. The CDR3 DNA reads as TGCAGCGATAGACAGGCAAACACTGAAGCTTTCTTT. The genes are TRBV29-1 and TRBJ1-1; D is perhaps TRBD1 (6 bases). In germline, CDR1 is SQVTM, CDR2 ANQGSEA. Trimming stripped 7 bases from V and 2 bases from J, with 11 bases between. The CDR3 runs 12 residues.

The count of this clone is one. In DNA form, the CDR3 reads TGTGCCAGCAGCCCGGAGGGACTAGCGGGAGAGAATGAGCAGTTCTTC. Residues: CASSPEGLAGENEQFF. V gene TRBV7-9 combines with J gene TRBJ2-1; 14 bases map to TRBD2. The CDR3 runs to 16 residues. The trim removed 5 bases at V and 7 bases at J, leaving 7 bases unmatched. CDR1 SEHNR and CDR2 FQNEAQ come from the germline V gene (reference sequence).

The genes are TRBV4-2 and TRBJ2-7, with 9 nucleotides matching TRBD2. The CDR3 totals 17 residues. The V and J ends lost 5 bases and 1 base, in that order; junction bases with no gene match: 12. CDR1 and CDR2 (germline): LGHNA, YNFKEQ. The CDR3 sequence: CASSSRRALAGSYEQYF. The CDR3 DNA reads TGTGCCAGCAGCTCCCGGAGGGCCCTAGCGGGATCCTACGAGCAGTACTTC.

This chain uses TRBV5-4 with TRBJ2-7; 7 bases are shared with TRBD1. Germline lookup yields CDR1 SGHNT and CDR2 YYREEE (reference sequence). J lost 0 bases, V lost 5 bases, and 8 bases had no gene match. This CDR3 has 15 residues. CDR3 sequence reads: CASSPTGTDSYEQYF. CDR3 coding DNA: TGTGCCAGCAGTCCCACCGGGACAGACTCCTACGAGCAGTACTTC.

The chain uses TRBV28 and TRBJ1-5; D gene ambiguous. The CDR3 sequence is 15 residues long. Germline-derived CDR1 and CDR2 are MDHEN and SYDVKM. V shed 1 base and J shed 1 base, with 8 bases lying between them. The CDR3 region is CASSLFVRSNQPQHF. CDR3 coding DNA: TGTGCCAGCAGTTTATTTGTCAGAAGCAATCAGCCCCAGCATTTT.

The DNA of the CDR3 is TGCGCCAGCAGCCAAGCTCAAAGCGGTACCTACGAGCAGTACTTC. This gives the protein CASSQAQSGTYEQYF. The rearrangement links TRBV4-1 to TRBJ2-7; TRBD2 is a possible D gene (5 bases). The CDR3 extends over 15 amino acids. The germline V and J ends were trimmed by 1 base and 2 bases, with 12 bases remaining between them. Looked up from germline, CDR1 is MGHRA and CDR2 is YSYEKL.

To note about this clone: The identical CDR3 is also encoded by other nucleotide sequences in the sample. The chain combines TRBV12-3 or TRBV12-4 with TRBJ2-3, with D uncertain. The CDR3 is 12 residues long. V gave up 5 bases and J gave up 0 bases, with 3 bases separating them. The CDR3 bases are TGTGCCAGCAGTCTTAGCACAGATACGCAGTATTTT. This encodes CASSLSTDTQYF.

The J gene is TRBJ1-4, the V gene TRBV5-1; TRBD1 matches 7 bases. The CDR3 consists of 14 residues. V shed 4 bases, J shed 7 bases, and the junction held 7 bases outside the gene matches. The germline V gene has CDR1 SGHRS and CDR2 YFSETQ. For the CDR3, the DNA is TGCGCCAGCAGCCGAGACAGGGCAGGTGAAAAACTGTTTTTT. It yields the protein CASSRDRAGEKLFF.